The rows below give T cell receptor beta chains drawn from one sample of a study of early T cells in non-severe SARS-CoV-2 infection. TCRdb redid the calling of the 5' RACE reads with MiXCR, one entry per CDR3 protein. The sample lists more than 85,000 distinct CDR3 sequences; 16% were seen once. The source was whole blood, collected at baseline. These receptor sequences come from an adult who was a healthcare worker with PCR-confirmed SARS-CoV-2 infection or an uninfected control (not recorded which). Each CDR3 is given with its conserved first and last residue. D genes are given only for firm matches. Only part of the rows carry a size: once, few, many, or a class if the clone is expanded.

NA	NA	TRBJ2-1	TRBV5-1	TGCGCCAGCTCCGATGAGCAGTTCTTC	CASSDEQFF
few	NA	TRBJ2-1	TRBV7-9	TGTGCCAGCAGCTTAACAGGGTTCTACAATGAGCAGTTCTTC	CASSLTGFYNEQFF
few	NA	TRBJ1-5	TRBV28	TGTGCCAGCAGTTTAGAGCCCGGGAGTAGCAATCAGCCCCAGCATTTT	CASSLEPGSSNQPQHF
NA	NA	TRBJ1-3	TRBV12-3/TRBV12-4	TGTGCCAGCAGAGATGGGGGGGGGCTTACAGACACCATATATTTT	CASRDGGGLTDTIYF
few	NA	TRBJ1-5	TRBV30	TGTGCCTGGAGTAGGGGCAGTAATCAGCCCCAGCATTTT	CAWSRGSNQPQHF
few	TRBD2	TRBJ2-5	TRBV30	TGTGCCTGGAGTGTGCCAGGACTAGGTTCAGAGACCCAGTACTTC	CAWSVPGLGSETQYF
NA	NA	TRBJ2-7	TRBV18	TGTGCCAGCTCTCTCCGGGACCTGGCGGAGCAGTACTTC	CASSLRDLAEQYF
few	NA	TRBJ1-2	TRBV10-3	TGTGCCTCGAGGGAAGGGCAGGGATCCTATGGCTACACCTTC	CASREGQGSYGYTF
NA	NA	TRBJ1-2	TRBV18	TGTGCCAGCTCACCGACAGCGAATGGCTACACCTTC	CASSPTANGYTF
many	TRBD2	TRBJ2-1	TRBV20-1	TGCAGTGCTAGAGACAGGAGACTAGCCTCCTACAATGAGCAGTTCTTC	CSARDRRLASYNEQFF
many	NA	TRBJ2-5	TRBV2	TGTGCCAGCAGTCAACAACGAAGGGGTTCGGGGGAGACCCAGTACTTC	CASSQQRRGSGETQYF
NA	TRBD2	TRBJ2-3	TRBV5-1	TGCGCCAGCAGCTTGGAAGGCGGGAGGGCCATAGATACGCAGTATTTT	CASSLEGGRAIDTQYF
few	TRBD2	TRBJ2-1	TRBV10-3	TGTGCCATCAGTGAGACATCGCAACTAGCGGTGTCGGGAGAGCAGTTCTTC	CAISETSQLAVSGEQFF
NA	TRBD2	TRBJ2-1	TRBV5-5	TGTGCCAGCAGGGTCGGGGTAGCGGGATCCTACAATGAGCAGTTCTTC	CASRVGVAGSYNEQFF
NA	NA	TRBJ2-3	TRBV12-3/TRBV12-4	TGTGCCAGCAGTTTAGGAGCTTTGGCGGATACGCAGTATTTT	CASSLGALADTQYF
many	NA	TRBJ2-1	TRBV11-2	TGTGCCAGCAGCTTGTCGGGGCTAAAGAGGACTGAGCAGTTCTTC	CASSLSGLKRTEQFF
NA	NA	TRBJ2-5	TRBV7-2	TGTGCCAGCAGGATTACGGTAGCAGAGACCCAGTACTTC	CASRITVAETQYF